This is a list of T cell receptor beta chains from one sample in a study of blood T cells in healthy people across ages. TCRdb independently ran MiXCR on the 5' RACE reads; one entry per CDR3 protein. The sample has roughly 1,800,000 distinct CDR3 sequences; 40% to 55% are singletons. Source material: blood. The receptors were gathered from a middle-aged woman in good health. Each CDR3 is given with its conserved first and last residue. A D gene is named only where the DNA matches it firmly. Some rows mark clone size as missing; the rest say once, few, many or name a class of expanded clone.

D,J,size,V,CDR3,DNA
TRBD2,TRBJ2-3,NA,TRBV15,CATSRDLGQGLKSTDTQYF,TGTGCCACCAGCAGAGATTTGGGGCAGGGACTAAAAAGCACAGATACGCAGTATTTT
TRBD2,TRBJ2-1,NA,TRBV5-1,CASSLDSGGVNEQFF,TGCGCCAGCAGCTTGGACAGCGGGGGGGTGAATGAGCAGTTCTTC
NA,TRBJ2-3,NA,TRBV5-6,CASSSPHEGPDTQYF,TGTGCCAGCAGCTCCCCCCATGAGGGCCCAGATACGCAGTATTTT
NA,TRBJ2-5,NA,TRBV7-2,CASSLGASGEAQYF,TGTGCCAGCAGCCTAGGGGCCTCAGGGGAGGCCCAGTACTTC
NA,TRBJ2-1,many,TRBV12-3/TRBV12-4,CASSLARGRYNEQFF,TGTGCCAGCAGTTTAGCGCGGGGCCGCTACAATGAGCAGTTCTTC
TRBD1,TRBJ2-3,once,TRBV6-1,CASSAGTGHTDTQYF,TGTGCCAGCAGTGCCGGGACAGGACACACAGATACGCAGTATTTT
NA,TRBJ2-5,NA,TRBV3-1,CASSQDWGTQYF,TGTGCCAGCAGCCAAGATTGGGGGACCCAGTACTTC
NA,TRBJ1-2,NA,TRBV4-3,CASSQSLRVYGYTF,TGCGCCAGCAGCCAATCTTTGCGGGTCTATGGCTACACCTTC
NA,TRBJ2-1,few,TRBV4-1,CASSHPERDRTYNEQFF,TGCGCCAGCAGCCACCCCGAGCGGGACAGAACATACAATGAGCAGTTCTTC
TRBD1,TRBJ2-1,many,TRBV12-3/TRBV12-4,CASSPGQGADEQFF,TGCGCCAGCAGCCCGGGGCAGGGGGCCGATGAGCAGTTCTTC
NA,TRBJ2-7,NA,TRBV4-1,CASSQPVQGSQYF,TGCGCCAGCAGCCAACCGGTACAGGGTTCCCAGTACTTC
NA,TRBJ2-1,NA,TRBV4-3,CASSQEGLRNNEQFF,TGCGCCAGCAGCCAAGAAGGACTACGAAACAATGAGCAGTTCTTC
NA,TRBJ2-3,few,TRBV6-6,CASRGFRGPQYF,TGTGCCAGCAGAGGTTTTCGAGGGCCGCAGTATTTT
TRBD1,TRBJ1-4,NA,TRBV2,CASRGQGEKLFF,TGTGCCAGCAGAGGACAGGGAGAAAAACTGTTTTTT
NA,TRBJ1-2,NA,TRBV6-2/TRBV6-3,CASSSPGQGTNYGYTF,TGTGCCAGCAGTTCCCCCGGGCAGGGCACCAACTATGGCTACACCTTC
NA,TRBJ2-1,once,TRBV13,CASSSLPGFRGEQFF,TGTGCCAGCAGCTCGCTCCCAGGGTTCCGCGGTGAGCAGTTCTTC
TRBD2,TRBJ2-3,NA,TRBV4-3,CASSPGLANTNTQYF,TGCGCCAGCAGTCCGGGACTAGCGAACACGAATACGCAGTATTTT
TRBD2,TRBJ2-1,few,TRBV27,CASSWLAGSNEQFF,TGTGCCAGCAGTTGGCTAGCGGGGAGCAATGAGCAGTTCTTC
TRBD1,TRBJ2-3,NA,TRBV6-2/TRBV6-3,CASSYPVGTGKLTDTQYF,TGTGCCAGCAGTTACCCAGTCGGGACAGGGAAGCTGACAGATACGCAGTATTTT
NA,TRBJ2-1,few,TRBV5-5,CASSPEQSSYNEQFF,TGTGCCAGCAGCCCGGAGCAGAGCTCCTACAATGAGCAGTTCTTC
NA,TRBJ1-1,NA,TRBV6-2/TRBV6-3,CASRPNTEGGLGEAFF,TGTGCTAGCAGACCGAATACCGAAGGGGGTTTAGGTGAAGCTTTCTTT
NA,TRBJ2-1,NA,TRBV5-1,CASSLFVQGTMSRQFF,TGCGCCAGCAGCTTGTTTGTGCAGGGGACAATGAGTAGGCAGTTCTTC
TRBD2,TRBJ2-5,NA,TRBV20-1,CSATGGGRGNEQYF,TGCAGTGCCACCGGGGGGGGCAGGGGCAATGAGCAGTACTTC
NA,TRBJ1-2,NA,TRBV18,CASSPPAAFYGYTF,TGTGCCAGCTCACCACCCGCAGCTTTCTATGGCTACACCTTC
TRBD1,TRBJ2-1,NA,TRBV9,CTSSPSGTGGNEQFF,TGTACCAGCAGCCCTTCCGGGACAGGGGGAAATGAGCAGTTCTTC
NA,TRBJ2-7,NA,TRBV6-2/TRBV6-3,CASSYSAGHEQYF,TGTGCCAGCAGTTACTCGGCGGGGCACGAGCAGTACTTC
TRBD1,TRBJ2-7,NA,TRBV7-9,CASSNHAPGTGVYEQYF,TGTGCCAGCAGCAACCACGCCCCCGGGACAGGGGTCTACGAGCAGTACTTC
TRBD1,TRBJ2-7,NA,TRBV9,CASSVSWQGAYEQYF,TGTGCCAGCAGCGTAAGCTGGCAGGGGGCCTACGAGCAGTACTTC
NA,TRBJ1-1,NA,TRBV7-2,CASSSTFALFGQKNTEAFF,TGTGCCAGCAGCTCCACCTTTGCCCTCTTCGGACAAAAGAACACTGAAGCTTTCTTT
NA,TRBJ2-3,NA,TRBV7-8,CASGLAENTDTQYF,TGTGCCAGCGGCTTAGCAGAAAACACAGATACGCAGTATTTT
NA,TRBJ2-7,once,TRBV7-2,CASSPGVIQGGDEQYF,TGTGCCAGCAGCCCCGGGGTTATCCAAGGTGGCGACGAGCAGTACTTC
NA,TRBJ2-2,NA,TRBV5-1,CASSLWTEPNTGELFF,TGCGCCAGCAGCTTGTGGACGGAGCCGAACACCGGGGAGCTGTTTTTT
TRBD2,TRBJ2-5,NA,TRBV7-2,CASSHGLAGGTGETQYF,TGTGCCAGCAGCCATGGACTAGCGGGGGGCACGGGGGAGACCCAGTACTTC
NA,TRBJ1-6,few,TRBV6-6,CASRQGDSPLHF,TGTGCCAGCCGCCAGGGTGATTCACCCCTCCACTTT
TRBD2,TRBJ2-3,few,TRBV5-1,CASSNGGSSTDTQYF,TGCGCCAGCAGTAACGGGGGGTCTAGCACAGATACGCAGTATTTT
TRBD2,TRBJ2-1,once,TRBV27,CANSLASGGYNEQFF,TGTGCCAACAGTTTAGCTAGCGGGGGGTACAATGAGCAGTTCTTC
NA,TRBJ2-1,NA,TRBV10-3,CAISDGDTFGNEQFF,TGTGCCATCTCCGACGGGGACACCTTTGGGAATGAGCAGTTCTTC
TRBD2,TRBJ2-1,NA,TRBV7-9,CASSDLTSGGAAYNEQFF,TGTGCCAGCAGTGACCTGACTAGCGGGGGGGCAGCCTACAATGAGCAGTTCTTC
NA,TRBJ2-1,NA,TRBV24-1,CATSDRESYNVQFF,TGTGCCACCAGTGACAGGGAGTCCTACAATGTGCAGTTCTTC
NA,TRBJ1-2,few,TRBV5-6,CASVVRGGDGYTF,TGTGCCAGCGTGGTCCGAGGGGGAGATGGCTACACCTTC
TRBD2,TRBJ2-3,NA,TRBV20-1,CSARAPSGGHDTRYF,TGCAGTGCTAGAGCCCCTAGCGGGGGGCACGATACTCGGTATTTT
NA,TRBJ1-1,NA,TRBV4-2,CASSQDHTGPRQNTEAFF,TGTGCCAGCAGCCAAGATCATACGGGACCGAGACAGAACACTGAAGCTTTCTTT
TRBD2,TRBJ2-3,NA,TRBV5-1,CASSTRTSGATDTQYF,TGCGCCAGCAGCACCAGGACTAGCGGGGCGACAGATACGCAGTATTTT
TRBD1,TRBJ2-3,NA,TRBV6-5,CASGITGETDTQYF,TGTGCCAGCGGAATTACAGGGGAGACAGATACGCAGTATTTT
NA,TRBJ1-4,NA,TRBV21-1,CASSKDPTGWWVPFF,TGTGCCAGCAGCAAAGATCCCACAGGGTGGTGGGTACCGTTTTTT
NA,TRBJ2-3,few,TRBV28,CASSPETSTDTQYF,TGTGCCAGCAGTCCGGAGACTAGCACAGATACGCAGTATTTT
NA,TRBJ2-1,NA,TRBV4-3,CASSQRLVYNEQFF,TGCGCCAGCAGCCAACGACTAGTTTACAATGAGCAGTTCTTC
NA,TRBJ2-3,NA,TRBV7-9,CASSPRQGQDTQYF,TGTGCCAGCAGCCCCCGCCAGGGGCAAGATACGCAGTATTTT
NA,TRBJ2-7,few,TRBV15,CATSSALEAREQYF,TGTGCCACCAGCAGCGCTTTAGAGGCCCGTGAGCAGTACTTC
TRBD2,TRBJ2-1,many,TRBV10-3,CAISELGTGGNEQFF,TGTGCCATCAGTGAGTTAGGAACGGGAGGAAATGAGCAGTTCTTC
TRBD2,TRBJ2-1,NA,TRBV4-3,CASSQAPPSAGGPYNEQFF,TGCGCCAGCAGCCAAGCTCCTCCTTCAGCGGGGGGGCCGTACAATGAGCAGTTCTTC
NA,TRBJ1-2,few,TRBV12-3/TRBV12-4,CASSFGLYYGYTF,TGTGCCAGCAGTTTCGGACTGTACTATGGCTACACCTTC
NA,TRBJ2-7,NA,TRBV27,CASRTQGGSYEQYF,TGTGCCAGCAGAACCCAGGGGGGGAGCTACGAGCAGTACTTC